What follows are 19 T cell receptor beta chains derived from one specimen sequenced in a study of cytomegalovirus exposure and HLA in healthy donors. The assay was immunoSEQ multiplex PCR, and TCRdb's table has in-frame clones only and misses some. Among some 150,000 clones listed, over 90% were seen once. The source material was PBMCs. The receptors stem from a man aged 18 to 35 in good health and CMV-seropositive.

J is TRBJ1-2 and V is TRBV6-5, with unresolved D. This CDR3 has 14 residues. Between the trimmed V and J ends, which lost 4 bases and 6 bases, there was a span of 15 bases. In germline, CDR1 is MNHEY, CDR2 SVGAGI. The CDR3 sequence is CASSLADWRDGYTF. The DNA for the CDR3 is TGTGCCAGCAGTTTAGCAGACTGGAGGGATGGCTACACCTTC.

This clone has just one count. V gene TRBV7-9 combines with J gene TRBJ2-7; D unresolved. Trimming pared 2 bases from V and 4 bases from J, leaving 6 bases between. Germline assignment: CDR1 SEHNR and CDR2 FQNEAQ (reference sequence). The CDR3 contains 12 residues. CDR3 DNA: TGTGCCAGCAGCTTAAACGGGTACGAGCAGTACTTC. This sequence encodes CASSLNGYEQYF.

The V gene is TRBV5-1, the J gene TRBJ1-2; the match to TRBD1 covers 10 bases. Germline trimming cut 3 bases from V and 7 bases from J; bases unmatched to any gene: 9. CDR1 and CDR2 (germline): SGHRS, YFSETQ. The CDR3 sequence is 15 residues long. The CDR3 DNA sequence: TGCGCCAGCAGCTCACCGGGACAGGGGAGGACTGGCTACACCTTC. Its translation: CASSSPGQGRTGYTF.

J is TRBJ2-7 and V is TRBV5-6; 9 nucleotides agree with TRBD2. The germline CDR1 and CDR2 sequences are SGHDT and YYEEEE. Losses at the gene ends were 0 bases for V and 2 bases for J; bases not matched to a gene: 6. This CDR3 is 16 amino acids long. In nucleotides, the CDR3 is TGTGCCAGCAGCTTGGGACTAGCGGAACTTACCTACGAGCAGTACTTC. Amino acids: CASSLGLAELTYEQYF. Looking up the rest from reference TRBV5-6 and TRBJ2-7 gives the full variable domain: DAGVTQSPTHLIKTRGQQVTLRCSPKSGHDTVSWYQQALGQGPQFIFQYYEEEERQRGNFPDRFSGHQFPNYSSELNVNALLLGDSALYLCASSLGLAELTYEQYFGPGTRLTVT.

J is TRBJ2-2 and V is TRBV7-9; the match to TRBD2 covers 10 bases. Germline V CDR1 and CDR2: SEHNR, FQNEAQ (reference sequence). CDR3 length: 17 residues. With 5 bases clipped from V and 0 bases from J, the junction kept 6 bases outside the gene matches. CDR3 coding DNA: TGTGCCAGCAGCCAAGCTAGCGGGAGTACGAACACCGGGGAGCTGTTTTTT. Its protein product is CASSQASGSTNTGELFF.

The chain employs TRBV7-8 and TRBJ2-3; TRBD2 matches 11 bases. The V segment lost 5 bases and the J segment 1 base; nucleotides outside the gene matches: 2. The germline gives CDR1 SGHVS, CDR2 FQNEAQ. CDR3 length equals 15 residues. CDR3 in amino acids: CASSTGLAGTDTQYF. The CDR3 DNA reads TGTGCCAGCAGCACGGGACTAGCGGGCACAGATACGCAGTATTTT.

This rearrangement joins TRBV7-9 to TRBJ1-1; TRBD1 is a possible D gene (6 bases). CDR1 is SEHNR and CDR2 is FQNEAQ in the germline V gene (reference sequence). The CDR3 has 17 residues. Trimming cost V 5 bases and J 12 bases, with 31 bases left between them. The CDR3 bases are TGTGCCAGCAGCCTACACTACAGGGAAGAGGTTGGTTGGATAACTTTCTTT. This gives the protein CASSLHYREEVGWITFF.

This chain's CDR3 is CASSLDPNRGEQYF. As DNA, the CDR3 is TGTGCCAGCAGCTTAGACCCCAACAGGGGCGAGCAGTACTTC. J is TRBJ2-7 and V is TRBV7-2, with 7 positions matching TRBD1. Germline V gene sequence: CDR1 SGHTA, CDR2 FQGNSA. Trimming cost V 1 base and J 6 bases; bases outside gene matches: 6. The CDR3 covers 14 residues.

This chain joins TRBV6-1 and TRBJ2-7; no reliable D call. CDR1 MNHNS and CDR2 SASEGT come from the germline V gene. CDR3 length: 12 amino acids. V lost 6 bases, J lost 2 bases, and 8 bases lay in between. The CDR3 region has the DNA TGTGCCAGCAGCCCGAGCCCCTACGAGCAGTACTTC. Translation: CASSPSPYEQYF.

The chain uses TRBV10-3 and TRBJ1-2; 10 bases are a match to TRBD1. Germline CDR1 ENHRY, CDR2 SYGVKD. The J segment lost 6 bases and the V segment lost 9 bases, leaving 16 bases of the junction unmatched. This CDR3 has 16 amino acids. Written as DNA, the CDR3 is TGTGCCATGTACGATTCAGGGACAGGGGTCCGGAATGGCTACACCTTC. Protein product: CAMYDSGTGVRNGYTF.

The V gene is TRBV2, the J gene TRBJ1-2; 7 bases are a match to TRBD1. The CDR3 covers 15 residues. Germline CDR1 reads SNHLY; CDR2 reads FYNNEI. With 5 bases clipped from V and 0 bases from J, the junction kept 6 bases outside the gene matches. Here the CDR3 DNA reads TGTGCCAGCAGTAGCCCCGGGACAGCTAACTATGGCTACACCTTC. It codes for CASSSPGTANYGYTF.

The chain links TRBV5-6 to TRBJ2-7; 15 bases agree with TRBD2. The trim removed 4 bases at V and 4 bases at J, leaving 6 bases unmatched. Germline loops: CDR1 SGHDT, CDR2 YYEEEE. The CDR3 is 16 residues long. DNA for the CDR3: TGTGCCAGCAGCCCGGGGACTAGCGGGAGGTTGTACGAGCAGTACTTC. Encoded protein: CASSPGTSGRLYEQYF.

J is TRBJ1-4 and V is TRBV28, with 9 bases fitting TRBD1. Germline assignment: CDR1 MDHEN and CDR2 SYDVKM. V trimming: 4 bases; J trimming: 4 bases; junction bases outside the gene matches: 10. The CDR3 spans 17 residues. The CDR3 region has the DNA TGTGCCAGCAGTTCCACAATGACAGGGGGGAGTAATGAAAAACTGTTTTTT. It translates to CASSSTMTGGSNEKLFF.

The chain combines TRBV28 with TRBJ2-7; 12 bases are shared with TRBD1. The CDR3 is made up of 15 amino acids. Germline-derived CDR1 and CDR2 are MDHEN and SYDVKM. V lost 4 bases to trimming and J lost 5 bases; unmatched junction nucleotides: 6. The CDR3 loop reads CASSSAGTGGHEQYF. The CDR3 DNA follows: TGTGCCAGCAGTTCCGCCGGGACAGGGGGCCACGAGCAGTACTTC.

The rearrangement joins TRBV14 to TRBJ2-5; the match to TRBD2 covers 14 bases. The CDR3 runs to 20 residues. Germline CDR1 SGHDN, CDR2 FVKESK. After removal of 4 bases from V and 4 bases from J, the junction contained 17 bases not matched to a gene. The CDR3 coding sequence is TGTGCCAGCAGCCCGACCGGGACTAGCGGGAGTGGGCTCGGTGCAGAGACCCAGTACTTC. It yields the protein CASSPTGTSGSGLGAETQYF.

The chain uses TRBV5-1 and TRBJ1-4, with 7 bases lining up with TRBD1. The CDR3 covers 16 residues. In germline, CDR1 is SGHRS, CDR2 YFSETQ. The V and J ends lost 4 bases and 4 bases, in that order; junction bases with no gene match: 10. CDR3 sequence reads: CASSPLGGQLNEKLFF. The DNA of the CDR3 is TGCGCCAGCAGCCCTCTGGGGGGACAGCTTAATGAAAAACTGTTTTTT.

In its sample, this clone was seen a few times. The CDR3 sequence: CASQLGQFMNTEAFF. In DNA, the CDR3 is TGCGCCAGCCAGCTTGGACAGTTTATGAACACTGAAGCTTTCTTT. V and J are TRBV5-1 and TRBJ1-1, with D possibly TRBD1 on 6 matching bases. This CDR3 has 15 amino acids. V shed 7 bases and J shed 0 bases, with 16 bases lying between them. The germline gives CDR1 SGHRS, CDR2 YFSETQ.

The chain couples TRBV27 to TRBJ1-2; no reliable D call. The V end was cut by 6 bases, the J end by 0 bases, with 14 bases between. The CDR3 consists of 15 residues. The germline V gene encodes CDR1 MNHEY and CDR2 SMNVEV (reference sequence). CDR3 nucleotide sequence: TGTGCCAGCAGCCCCACGCGGGGATCTAACTATGGCTACACCTTC. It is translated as CASSPTRGSNYGYTF.

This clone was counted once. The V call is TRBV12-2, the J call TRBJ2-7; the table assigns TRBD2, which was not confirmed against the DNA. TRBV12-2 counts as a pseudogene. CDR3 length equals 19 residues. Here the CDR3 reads CASRLASLAETFFSYEQYF. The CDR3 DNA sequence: TGTGCAAGTCGCTTAGCGTCTCTAGCGGAGACCTTTTTCTCCTACGAGCAGTACTTC.